These T cell receptor beta chains were read from a single sample in a study of cytomegalovirus exposure and HLA in healthy donors. The repertoire was sequenced with immunoSEQ multiplex PCR; TCRdb's copy has only in-frame clones and lacks some. This table has about 130,000 clones, more than 9% appearing once. The sequencing sample was made of PBMCs. The receptors were sampled from a young woman in good health and CMV-seropositive. Both conserved end residues are part of each CDR3. The D gene is left open where the match is weak. Not all rows give a size; the values are once, few, many and, for expanded clones, a class.

TGCAGCGCCTTAGCGGGAAGCAAGGATACGCAGTATTTT CSALAGSKDTQYF NA TRBV29-1 TRBD2 TRBJ2-3
TGCGCCAGCAGCCTCAACCCTCTGATAGCGGGAGACACAGAGACCCAGTACTTC CASSLNPLIAGDTETQYF few TRBV5-1 TRBD2 TRBJ2-5
TGTGCCAGTAGTACCCAGACAGGGGCCTATGGCTACACCTTC CASSTQTGAYGYTF few TRBV19 TRBD1 TRBJ1-2
TGTGCCAGCAGTGAAACCCGACAGGGGACTAACTATGGCTACACCTTC CASSETRQGTNYGYTF few TRBV2 TRBD1 TRBJ1-2
TGTGCCAGTAGTATAGATGGAGCGGGAGGGCCTCGATTCGCTGAGCAGTTCTTC CASSIDGAGGPRFAEQFF NA TRBV19 TRBD2 TRBJ2-1
TGTGCCAGCAGTTTTAAGGACAGGTGGTACGAGCAGTACTTC CASSFKDRWYEQYF few TRBV28 TRBD1 TRBJ2-7
TGTGCCAGCTCCGAGACTGGGGTGCGGACAGAACTCTATGGCTACACCTTC CASSETGVRTELYGYTF NA TRBV6-4 NA TRBJ1-2
TGCGCCAGCAGTATTGGGGCTTCTAATGAAAAACTGTTTTTT CASSIGASNEKLFF NA TRBV5-1 NA TRBJ1-4
TGTGCCAGCAGTGGCAGCCAACAGGGGACGGGCAATCAGCCCCAGCATTTT CASSGSQQGTGNQPQHF NA TRBV6-1 TRBD1 TRBJ1-5
TGTGCCAGCAGCTTGGGAGGGAGCTCTGGAAACACCATATATTTT CASSLGGSSGNTIYF NA TRBV5-4 NA TRBJ1-3
TGTGCCAGCAGTTTTCGACTGGACGGGAGAGCTAACTATGGCTACACCTTC CASSFRLDGRANYGYTF NA TRBV28 NA TRBJ1-2
TGTGCCAGCAAGGATAGCGGGAGGGCCGGGGAGCTGTTTTTT CASKDSGRAGELFF NA TRBV2 TRBD2 TRBJ2-2
TGCGCCAGCAGCTTTACTAGTTATTCTGAGCAGTTCTTC CASSFTSYSEQFF NA TRBV5-1 NA TRBJ2-1
TGTGCCAGCATGCGACAGCCCACTGAAGCTTTCTTT CASMRQPTEAFF NA TRBV6-1 NA TRBJ1-1
TGTGCCAGCAGTCTACGGGAGTACGAGCAGTACTTC CASSLREYEQYF few TRBV6-1 NA TRBJ2-7
TGTGCTAGCAGCACTATAGACGTCGGGATGGGGAATACGCAGTATTTT CASSTIDVGMGNTQYF few TRBV7-7 NA TRBJ2-3
TGTGCCAGTAGTATAGAGCGGACAGGCCGTGGCTACACCTTC CASSIERTGRGYTF few TRBV19 TRBD1 TRBJ1-2
TGTGCCAGCAGGGGAAAACCGGGACAGCCTTATGGCTACACCTTC CASRGKPGQPYGYTF few TRBV7-9 TRBD1 TRBJ1-2
TGTGCCAGTAGTATATTTCCAGGTTCGACTAATGAAAAACTGTTTTTT CASSIFPGSTNEKLFF NA TRBV19 NA TRBJ1-4
TGTGCCAGCAGTGAAAGGACTAACCAAGGAGAGAACCAGTACTTC CASSERTNQGENQYF NA TRBV2 NA TRBJ2-5
TGTGCCAGCAGCTTAGATCGCGGGAGACCGAACACTGAAGCTTTCTTT CASSLDRGRPNTEAFF few TRBV11-3 NA TRBJ1-1
TGTGCCAGCAGTTACGGGGGAACTGAAGCTTTCTTT CASSYGGTEAFF few TRBV28 NA TRBJ1-1
TGTGCCAGCAGCCAAGTGGGCCCCTGGAACACTGAAGCTTTCTTT CASSQVGPWNTEAFF few TRBV11-2 NA TRBJ1-1
TGTGCCAGCAGCTCACTACAGGGGGCTAAAGAGACCCAGTACTTC CASSSLQGAKETQYF few TRBV7-9 TRBD1 TRBJ2-5
TGTGCCAGCAGTTTTTGGCAGGGAAATGAGCAGTTCTTC CASSFWQGNEQFF NA TRBV28 NA TRBJ2-1
TGTGCCAGTAGGGCTGACCCAGACACCGTCAATCAGCCCCAGCATTTT CASRADPDTVNQPQHF NA TRBV19 NA TRBJ1-5
TGTGCCAGCTCACCTACAGGGGGAGATGGCTACACCTTC CASSPTGGDGYTF few TRBV18 TRBD1 TRBJ1-2
TGTGCCAGCAGCTTAGAGCAGGCGGAGCAGTTCTTC CASSLEQAEQFF NA TRBV5-6 NA TRBJ2-1
TGTGCCAGCAGTTCGGGGACAGTAGCAACTAATGAAAAACTGTTTTTT CASSSGTVATNEKLFF few TRBV6-6 TRBD1 TRBJ1-4
TGCAGTGCCAGGGATGACAGGGTCTACACCTTC CSARDDRVYTF NA TRBV20-1 TRBD1 TRBJ1-2
TGTGCCAGCAGTTTAGGGGCCCGTAACCTGGAGCAGTACTTC CASSLGARNLEQYF NA TRBV28 NA TRBJ2-7
TGTGCCAGCAAGCCGGGACAGGGGGCCACCCACGAGCAGTACTTC CASKPGQGATHEQYF NA TRBV27 TRBD1 TRBJ2-7
TGCGCCAGCAGCTTGGAATGGGGGGGCTATGGCTACACCTTC CASSLEWGGYGYTF NA TRBV5-1 NA TRBJ1-2
TGTGCCAGTAGAAGGGGGGGCCCCAATCAGCCCCAGCATTTT CASRRGGPNQPQHF few TRBV27 NA TRBJ1-5
TGCGCCAGCAGCTGGGGGGATCTAAAGACAGCCCCCCAAGAGACCCAGTACTTC CASSWGDLKTAPQETQYF NA TRBV5-1 NA TRBJ2-5
TGTGCCAACAAAAGAGGGCTAGACAAGACCCAGTACTTC CANKRGLDKTQYF NA TRBV7-6 NA TRBJ2-5
TGTGCCAGCCGAGGTGGTCTAGCGGCCTACGAGCAGTACTTC CASRGGLAAYEQYF NA TRBV6-6 TRBD2 TRBJ2-7
TGTGCCAGCAGCCAAGATTTTGGGGGACTTTCTCAGCAGTACTTC CASSQDFGGLSQQYF NA TRBV14 NA TRBJ2-7
TGTGCCAGCATTCGGGGACTAGGACAGGGGGAGGTTGAAGCTTTCTTT CASIRGLGQGEVEAFF few TRBV28 TRBD1 TRBJ1-1
TGTGCCAGCAGCTTAGTAAGCCTTCCTACGACCGGGGAGCTGTTTTTT CASSLVSLPTTGELFF NA TRBV7-2 NA TRBJ2-2
TGTGCCACCAGCATAGGAGAGTGGGACGAGCAGTACTTC CATSIGEWDEQYF few TRBV15 NA TRBJ2-7
TGTGCCAGCAGTGAACGGAGAGGGCAGCCCCAGCATTTT CASSERRGQPQHF few TRBV6-1 NA TRBJ1-5